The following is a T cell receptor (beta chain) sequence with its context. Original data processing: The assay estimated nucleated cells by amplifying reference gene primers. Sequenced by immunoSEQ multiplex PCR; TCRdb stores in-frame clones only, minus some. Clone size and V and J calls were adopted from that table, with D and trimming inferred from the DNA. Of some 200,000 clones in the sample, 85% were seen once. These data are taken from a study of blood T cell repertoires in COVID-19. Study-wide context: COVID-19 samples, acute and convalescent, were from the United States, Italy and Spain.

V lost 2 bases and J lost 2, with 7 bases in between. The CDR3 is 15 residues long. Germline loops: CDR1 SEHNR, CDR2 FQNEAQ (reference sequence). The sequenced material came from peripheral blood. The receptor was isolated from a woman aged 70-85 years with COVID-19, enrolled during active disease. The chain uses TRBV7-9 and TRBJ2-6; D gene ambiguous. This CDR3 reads CASSLRVPGANVLTF. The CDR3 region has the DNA TGTGCCAGCAGCTTACGGGTTCCTGGGGCCAACGTCCTGACTTTC.